This T cell receptor beta chain was sequenced for a study of monozygotic twins with inflammatory bowel disease. Concerning this clonotype itself: Its antigen remains unidentified.

Study observations and caveats: Lower TCRbeta diversity (inverse Simpson) was seen in IBD patients than in healthy co-twins.

CDR1 is SGDLS, CDR2 YYNGEE, per germline. CDR3 length: 15 amino acids. Skipping T cell sorting, the study isolated total RNA directly from whole blood. Per TCR library, 3500 ng of total RNA was used. After re-calling the 5' RACE reads, TCRdb lists one entry per CDR3 protein, DNA absent. This sample carries around 370,000 distinct CDR3 sequences, with approximately 2.4% going to the ten biggest clones. Material: blood. The chain couples TRBV9 to TRBJ1-2. The sequence came from a human donor with ulcerative colitis or Crohn's disease, or a healthy co-twin of an affected twin (not recorded which). The CDR3 spells CASSAQGGEGYGYTF.